This T cell receptor (beta chain) was sequenced for a study of post-analysis software for immune sequencing data. Study-level information: Patients with relapsing-remitting, secondary progressive and progressive-relapsing multiple sclerosis courses were all represented.

cDNA libraries of TCR beta carried unique molecular identifiers. TCRdb fed the PCR reads into MiXCR, producing one record per CDR3 protein. The sample has 350,000 to 500,000 distinct CDR3 sequences; about 39% are singletons. This clonotype showed up just a few times. Its specificity is unknown. The study's findings and limits: Controls' normalized Chao1 diversity significantly exceeded that of multiple sclerosis patients. Analysis by F measure revealed that same-batch samples clustered strongly together. Four or five TRBV segments were significantly more frequent in patients than in controls. TRBV5-6, TRBV5-1 and TRBV20-1 were among these segments.

CDR1 MDHEN and CDR2 SYDVKM come from the germline V gene. V was trimmed by 5 bases and J by 3 bases, leaving 17 bases between them. There are 15 residues in the CDR3. The material sequenced was blood. The sequence was collected from a girl aged 2 to 9 with multiple sclerosis. This sequence joins TRBV28 and TRBJ2-7; D might be TRBD2 (7 bases). The CDR3 sequence: CASSIPQGLNYEQYF. CDR3 coding DNA: TGTGCCAGCAGTATTCCACAGGGACTAAACTACGAGCAGTACTTC. Combining the CDR3 with reference TRBV28 and TRBJ2-7 gives the whole variable domain DVKVTQSSRYLVKRTGEKVFLECVQDMDHENMFWYRQDPGLGLRLIYFSYDVKMKEKGDIPEGYSVSREKKERFSLILESASTNQTSMYLCASSIPQGLNYEQYFGPGTRLTVT.